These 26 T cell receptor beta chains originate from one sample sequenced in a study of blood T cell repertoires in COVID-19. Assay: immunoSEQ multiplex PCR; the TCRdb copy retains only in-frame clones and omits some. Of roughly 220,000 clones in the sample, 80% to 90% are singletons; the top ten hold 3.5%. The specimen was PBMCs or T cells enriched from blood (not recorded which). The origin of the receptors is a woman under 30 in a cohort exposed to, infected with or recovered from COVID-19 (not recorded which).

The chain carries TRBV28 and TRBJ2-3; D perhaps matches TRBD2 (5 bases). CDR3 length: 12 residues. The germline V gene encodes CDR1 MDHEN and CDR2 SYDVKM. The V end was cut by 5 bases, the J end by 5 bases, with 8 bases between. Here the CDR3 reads CASSEGEDTQYF. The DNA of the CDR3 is TGTGCCAGCAGTGAGGGAGAAGATACGCAGTATTTT.

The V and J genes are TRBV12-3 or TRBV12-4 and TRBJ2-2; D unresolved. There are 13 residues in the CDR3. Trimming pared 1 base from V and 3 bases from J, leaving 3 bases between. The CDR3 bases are TGTGCCAGCAGTTTAGAGCACACCGGGGAGCTGTTTTTT. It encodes CASSLEHTGELFF.

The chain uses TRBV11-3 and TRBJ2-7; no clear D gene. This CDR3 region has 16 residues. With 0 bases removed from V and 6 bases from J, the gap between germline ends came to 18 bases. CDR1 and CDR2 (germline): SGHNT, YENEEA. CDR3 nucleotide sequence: TGTGCCAGCAGCTTAGATGGCAAGCGAGCCCTCTTCGAGCAGTACTTC. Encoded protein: CASSLDGKRALFEQYF.

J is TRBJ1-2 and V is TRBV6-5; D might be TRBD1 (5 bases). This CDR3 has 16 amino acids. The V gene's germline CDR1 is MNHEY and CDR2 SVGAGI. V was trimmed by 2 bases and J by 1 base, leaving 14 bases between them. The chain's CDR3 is CASSYGGLPDNYGYTF. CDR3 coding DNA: TGTGCCAGCAGTTACGGGGGACTCCCCGATAACTATGGCTACACCTTC.

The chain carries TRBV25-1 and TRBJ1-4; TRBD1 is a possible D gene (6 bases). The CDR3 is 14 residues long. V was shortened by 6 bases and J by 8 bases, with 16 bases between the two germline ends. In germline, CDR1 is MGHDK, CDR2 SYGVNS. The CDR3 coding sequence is TGTGCCAGCAGCAGAGGGGGGGCACAAGAAAAACTGTTTTTT. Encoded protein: CASSRGGAQEKLFF.

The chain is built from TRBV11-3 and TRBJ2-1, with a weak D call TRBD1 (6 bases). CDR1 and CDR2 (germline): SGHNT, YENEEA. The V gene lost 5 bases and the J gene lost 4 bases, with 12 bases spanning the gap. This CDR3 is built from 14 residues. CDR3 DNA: TGTGCCAGCAGCCTAGGACAGCAATACAATGAGCAGTTCTTC. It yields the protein CASSLGQQYNEQFF.

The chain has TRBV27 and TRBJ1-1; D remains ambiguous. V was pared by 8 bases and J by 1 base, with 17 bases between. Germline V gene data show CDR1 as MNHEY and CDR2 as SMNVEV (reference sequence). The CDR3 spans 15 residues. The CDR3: CASLPPGRTNTEAFF. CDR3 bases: TGTGCCAGCCTCCCCCCGGGGAGGACGAACACTGAAGCTTTCTTT.

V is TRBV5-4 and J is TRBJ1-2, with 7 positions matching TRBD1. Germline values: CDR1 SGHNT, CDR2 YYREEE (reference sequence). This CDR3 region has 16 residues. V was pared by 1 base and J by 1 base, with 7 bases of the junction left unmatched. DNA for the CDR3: TGTGCCAGCAGCTTGAGTCAGGGGGGAGGTAACTATGGCTACACCTTC. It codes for CASSLSQGGGNYGYTF.

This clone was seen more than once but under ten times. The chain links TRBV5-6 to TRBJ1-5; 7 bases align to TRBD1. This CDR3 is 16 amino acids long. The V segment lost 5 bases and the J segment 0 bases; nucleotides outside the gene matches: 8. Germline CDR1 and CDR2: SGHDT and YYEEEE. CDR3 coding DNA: TGTGCCAGCAGTTTTTGGGACAGAGATAGCAATCAGCCCCAGCATTTT. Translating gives CASSFWDRDSNQPQHF.

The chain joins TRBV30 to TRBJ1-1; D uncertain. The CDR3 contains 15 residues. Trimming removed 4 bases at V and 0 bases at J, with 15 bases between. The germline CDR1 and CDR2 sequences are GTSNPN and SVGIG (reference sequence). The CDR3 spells CAWTRILTLNTEAFF. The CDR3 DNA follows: TGTGCCTGGACCCGGATACTAACCCTGAACACTGAAGCTTTCTTT. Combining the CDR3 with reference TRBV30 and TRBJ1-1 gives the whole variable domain SQTIHQWPATLVQPVGSPLSLECTVEGTSNPNLYWYRQAAGRGLQLLFYSVGIGQISSEVPQNLSASRPQDRQFILSSKKLLLSDSGFYLCAWTRILTLNTEAFFGQGTRLTVV.

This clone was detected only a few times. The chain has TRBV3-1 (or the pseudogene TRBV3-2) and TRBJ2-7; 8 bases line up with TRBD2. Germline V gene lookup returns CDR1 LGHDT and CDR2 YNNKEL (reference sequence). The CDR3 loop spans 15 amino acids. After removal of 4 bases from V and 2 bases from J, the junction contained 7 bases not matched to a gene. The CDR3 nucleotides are TGTGCCAGCAGCCCTGGGCGGGGGGCTACCTACGAGCAGTACTTC. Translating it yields CASSPGRGATYEQYF.

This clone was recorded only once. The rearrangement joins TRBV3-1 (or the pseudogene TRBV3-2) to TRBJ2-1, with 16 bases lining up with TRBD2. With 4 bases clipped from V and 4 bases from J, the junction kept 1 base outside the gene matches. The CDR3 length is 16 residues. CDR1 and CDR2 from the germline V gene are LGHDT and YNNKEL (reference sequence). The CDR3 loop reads CASSPGLAGGYNEQFF. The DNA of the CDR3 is TGTGCCAGCAGCCCGGGACTAGCGGGAGGGTACAATGAGCAGTTCTTC.

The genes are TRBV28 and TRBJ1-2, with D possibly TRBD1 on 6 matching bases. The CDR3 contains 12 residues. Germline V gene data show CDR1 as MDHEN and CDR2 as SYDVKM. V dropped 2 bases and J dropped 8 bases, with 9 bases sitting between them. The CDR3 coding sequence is TGTGCCAGCAGTTTAGGGGGGGCAGGCTACACCTTC. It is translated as CASSLGGAGYTF.

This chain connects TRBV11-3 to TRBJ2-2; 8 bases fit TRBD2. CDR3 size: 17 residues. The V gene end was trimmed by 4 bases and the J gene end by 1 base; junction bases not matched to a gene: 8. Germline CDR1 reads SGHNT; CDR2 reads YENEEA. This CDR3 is CASSYQPGLGNTGELFF. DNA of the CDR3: TGTGCCAGCAGCTACCAACCGGGACTAGGGAACACCGGGGAGCTGTTTTTT.

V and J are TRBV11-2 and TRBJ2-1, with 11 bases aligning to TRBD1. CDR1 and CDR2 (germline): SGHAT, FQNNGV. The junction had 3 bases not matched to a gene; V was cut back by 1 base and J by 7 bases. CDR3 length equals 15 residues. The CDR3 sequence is CASSLVGTGGNEQFF. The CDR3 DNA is TGTGCCAGCAGCTTAGTTGGGACAGGGGGGAATGAGCAGTTCTTC. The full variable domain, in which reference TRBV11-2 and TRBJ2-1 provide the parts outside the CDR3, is EAGVAQSPRYKIIEKRQSVAFWCNPISGHATLYWYQQILGQGPKLLIQFQNNGVVDDSQLPKDRFSAERLKGVDSTLKIQPAKLEDSAVYLCASSLVGTGGNEQFFGPGTRLTVL.

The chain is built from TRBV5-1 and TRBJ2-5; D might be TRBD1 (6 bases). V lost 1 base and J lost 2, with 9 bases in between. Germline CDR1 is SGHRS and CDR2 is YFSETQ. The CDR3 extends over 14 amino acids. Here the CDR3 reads CASSLTGSQETQYF. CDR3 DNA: TGCGCCAGCAGCTTGACAGGGTCTCAAGAGACCCAGTACTTC.

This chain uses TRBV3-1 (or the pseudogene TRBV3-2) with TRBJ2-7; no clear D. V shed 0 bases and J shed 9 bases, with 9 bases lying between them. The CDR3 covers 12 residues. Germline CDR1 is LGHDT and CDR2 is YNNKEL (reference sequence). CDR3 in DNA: TGTGCCAGCAGCCAAGATAAAGTCGGGCAGTACTTC. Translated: CASSQDKVGQYF.

The CDR3 coding sequence is TGTGCCACCAGCATCGGGCGGGAATCTGGCTACACCTTC. It codes for CATSIGRESGYTF. The gene calls are TRBV15 and TRBJ1-2, with unresolved D. This CDR3 spans 13 amino acids. V was shortened by 4 bases and J by 7 bases, with 13 bases between the two germline ends. Germline lookup yields CDR1 LNHNV and CDR2 YYDKDF (reference sequence). The variable domain in full, with the rest retrieved from reference TRBV15 and TRBJ1-2, is DAMVIQNPRYQVTQFGKPVTLSCSQTLNHNVMYWYQQKSSQAPKLLFHYYDKDFNNEADTPDNFQSRRPNTSFCFLDIRSPGLGDTAMYLCATSIGRESGYTFGSGTRLTVV.

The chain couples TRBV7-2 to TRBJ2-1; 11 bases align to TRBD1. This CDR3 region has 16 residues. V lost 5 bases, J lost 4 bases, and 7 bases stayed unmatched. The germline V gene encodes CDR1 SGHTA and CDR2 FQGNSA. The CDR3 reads CASSKSGTGGYNEQFF. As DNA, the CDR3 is TGTGCCAGCAGCAAATCCGGGACAGGGGGTTACAATGAGCAGTTCTTC. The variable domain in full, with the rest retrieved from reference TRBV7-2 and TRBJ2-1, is GAGVSQSPSNKVTEKGKDVELRCDPISGHTALYWYRQSLGQGLEFLIYFQGNSAPDKSGLPSDRFSAERTGGSVSTLTIQRTQQEDSAVYLCASSKSGTGGYNEQFFGPGTRLTVL.

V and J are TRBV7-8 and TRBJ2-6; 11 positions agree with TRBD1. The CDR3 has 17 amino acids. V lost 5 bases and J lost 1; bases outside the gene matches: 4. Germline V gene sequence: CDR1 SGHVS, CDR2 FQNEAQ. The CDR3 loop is CASSPGQGVSGANVLTF. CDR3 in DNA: TGTGCCAGCAGCCCGGGACAGGGGGTATCTGGGGCCAACGTCCTGACTTTC. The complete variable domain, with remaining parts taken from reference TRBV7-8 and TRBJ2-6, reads GAGVSQSPRYKVAKRGQDVALRCDPISGHVSLFWYQQALGQGPEFLTYFQNEAQLDKSGLPSDRFFAERPEGSVSTLKIQRTQQEDSAVYLCASSPGQGVSGANVLTFGAGSRLTVL.

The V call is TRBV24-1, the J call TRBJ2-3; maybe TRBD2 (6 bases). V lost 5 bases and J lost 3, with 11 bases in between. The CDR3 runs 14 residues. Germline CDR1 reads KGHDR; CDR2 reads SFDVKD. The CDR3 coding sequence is TGTGCCACCAGTGCTAGCGATCGGACAGATACGCAGTATTTT. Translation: CATSASDRTDTQYF.

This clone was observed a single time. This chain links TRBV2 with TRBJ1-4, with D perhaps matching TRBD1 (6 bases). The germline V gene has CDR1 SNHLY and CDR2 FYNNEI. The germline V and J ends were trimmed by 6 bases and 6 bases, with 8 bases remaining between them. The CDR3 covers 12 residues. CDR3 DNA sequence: TGTGCCAGCAGCCGGACAGATGAAAAACTGTTTTTT. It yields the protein CASSRTDEKLFF.

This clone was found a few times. The CDR3 nucleotides are TGTGCCAGCAGCCAAGTAGGTACCGCTGGCGGGGGACGCGCCGGGGAGCTGTTTTTT. Protein sequence: CASSQVGTAGGGRAGELFF. The chain combines TRBV4-2 with TRBJ2-2; 7 bases align to TRBD2. This CDR3 is built from 19 residues. Trimming at V came to 1 base and at J to 6 bases, leaving 17 bases not matched to a gene. Germline V gene sequence: CDR1 LGHNA, CDR2 YNFKEQ.

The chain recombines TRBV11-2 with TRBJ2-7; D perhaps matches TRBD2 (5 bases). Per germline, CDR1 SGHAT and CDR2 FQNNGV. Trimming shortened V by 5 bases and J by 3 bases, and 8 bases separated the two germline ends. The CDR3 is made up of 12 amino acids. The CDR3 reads CASSRTGYEQYF. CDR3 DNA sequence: TGTGCCAGCAGCAGGACTGGCTACGAGCAGTACTTC.

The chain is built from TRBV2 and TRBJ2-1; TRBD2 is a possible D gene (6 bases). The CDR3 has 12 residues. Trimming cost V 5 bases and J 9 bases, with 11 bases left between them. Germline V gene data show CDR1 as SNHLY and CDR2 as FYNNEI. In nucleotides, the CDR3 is TGTGCCAGCAGTCCGACTAGTCTTGAGCAGTTCTTC. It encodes CASSPTSLEQFF. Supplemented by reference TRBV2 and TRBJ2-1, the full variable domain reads EPEVTQTPSHQVTQMGQEVILRCVPISNHLYFYWYRQILGQKVEFLVSFYNNEISEKSEIFDDQFSVERPDGSNFTLKIRSTKLEDSAMYFCASSPTSLEQFFGPGTRLTVL.

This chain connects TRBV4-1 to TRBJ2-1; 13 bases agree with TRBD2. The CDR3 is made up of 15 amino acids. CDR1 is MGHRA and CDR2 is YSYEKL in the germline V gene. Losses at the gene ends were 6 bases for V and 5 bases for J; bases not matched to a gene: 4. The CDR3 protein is CASRIGLAGDNEQFF. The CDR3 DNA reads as TGCGCCAGCAGGATCGGACTAGCGGGAGACAATGAGCAGTTCTTC.